The 28 T cell receptor beta chains reported below all come from one sample, sequenced in a study of T-cell memory formation after mild COVID-19. TCRdb fed the 5' RACE reads into MiXCR, producing one record per CDR3 protein. The table includes over 500,000 distinct CDR3 sequences, around 15% detected once. Input material: PBMCs or a T cell subset sorted from them (not recorded which). The receptors were sampled from an adult woman who had mild COVID-19 (a few samples of this study predate the infection). Cell type and time point are not known.

V and J are TRBV12-3 or TRBV12-4 and TRBJ1-1; the D gene is possibly TRBD1 (6 bases). The germline V and J ends were trimmed by 6 bases and 5 bases, with 13 bases remaining between them. The CDR3 has 13 amino acids. The CDR3 DNA reads as TGTGCCAGCAGATTACAGGGAAGGACTGAAGCTTTCTTT. Residues: CASRLQGRTEAFF.

The rearrangement uses TRBV7-2 and TRBJ2-7; 10 bases are shared with TRBD2. Germline CDR1 is SGHTA and CDR2 is FQGNSA. The trim removed 5 bases at V and 4 bases at J, leaving 5 bases unmatched. The CDR3 covers 14 residues. The DNA of the CDR3 is TGTGCCAGCAGCCCAACTAGCGGGGTTTACGAGCAGTACTTC. It encodes CASSPTSGVYEQYF.

The genes are TRBV25-1 and TRBJ2-3, with a weak D call TRBD2 (5 bases). This CDR3 comprises 14 residues. CDR1 MGHDK and CDR2 SYGVNS come from the germline V gene. Between the trimmed V and J ends, which lost 8 bases and 5 bases, there was a span of 17 bases. The DNA for the CDR3 is TGTGCCAGCGCACAAGAGGGCCGGGGAGATACGCAGTATTTT. It codes for CASAQEGRGDTQYF.

The J gene is TRBJ2-2, the V gene TRBV7-3, with D possibly being TRBD2 (6 bases). V gave up 3 bases and J gave up 1 base, with 9 bases separating them. The CDR3 sequence is 15 residues long. CDR1 is SGHTA, CDR2 FQGTGA, per germline. The CDR3, as DNA: TGTGCCAGCAGCTTGAGTAGCGGGAACACCGGGGAGCTGTTTTTT. Protein product: CASSLSSGNTGELFF.

The J gene is TRBJ1-2, the V gene TRBV5-1; D may be TRBD1 (5 bases). The germline V and J ends were trimmed by 4 bases and 12 bases, with 25 bases remaining between them. The CDR3 is made up of 15 amino acids. The germline CDR1 and CDR2 sequences are SGHRS and YFSETQ. The CDR3 DNA follows: TGCGCCAGCAGCCCCCTCCAGGGAGGCGTTGGAGGGGACACCTTC. Translation gives CASSPLQGGVGGDTF.

This clonotype was seen a handful of times. The chain has TRBV30 and TRBJ2-1; a possible D gene is TRBD2 (7 bases). The V gene lost 3 bases and the J gene lost 7 bases, with 19 bases spanning the gap. This CDR3 has 15 residues. CDR1 is GTSNPN, CDR2 SVGIG, per germline (reference sequence). The DNA of the CDR3 is TGTGCCTGGAGAGGGGGACTATTACCTACTAATGAGCAGTTCTTC. It codes for CAWRGGLLPTNEQFF.

This clonotype turned up a few times. The J gene is TRBJ2-7, the V gene TRBV24-1; maybe TRBD2 (5 bases). Trimming cost V 5 bases and J 3 bases, with 10 bases left between them. Looked up from germline, CDR1 is KGHDR and CDR2 is SFDVKD. The CDR3 covers 13 residues. In DNA form, the CDR3 reads TGTGCCACCAGTGTTCCGGGGAGCTACGAGCAGTACTTC. Translation gives CATSVPGSYEQYF.

This clonotype was counted a few times. The V gene is TRBV4-1, the J gene TRBJ1-1; D may be TRBD1 (5 bases). This CDR3 has 16 amino acids. Germline CDR1 MGHRA, CDR2 YSYEKL. With 2 bases removed from V and 0 bases from J, the gap between germline ends came to 13 bases. The CDR3 sequence: CASSQTQGRMNTEAFF. The CDR3 region has the DNA TGCGCCAGCAGCCAAACCCAGGGTAGGATGAACACTGAAGCTTTCTTT.

The rearrangement uses TRBV2 and TRBJ1-4; 7 nucleotides match TRBD1. The CDR3 is 15 residues long. CDR1 and CDR2 from the germline V gene are SNHLY and FYNNEI. V lost 5 bases and J lost 2; bases outside the gene matches: 5. The CDR3 DNA sequence: TGTGCCAGCAGTCCCCAGGGACAGACTAATGAAAAACTGTTTTTT. This sequence encodes CASSPQGQTNEKLFF.

The rearrangement links TRBV6-1 to TRBJ1-2; 10 bases line up with TRBD1. Germline-derived CDR1 and CDR2 are MNHNS and SASEGT. V shed 3 bases, J shed 2 bases, and the junction held 3 bases outside the gene matches. This CDR3 is 15 amino acids long. CDR3 region: CASSDRTGGNYGYTF. In nucleotides, the CDR3 is TGTGCCAGCAGTGATCGGACAGGGGGGAACTATGGCTACACCTTC.

This clonotype has just a few counts. The chain combines TRBV12-3 or TRBV12-4 with TRBJ2-1; 9 bases line up with TRBD2. The V and J ends lost 3 bases and 5 bases, in that order; junction bases with no gene match: 2. CDR3 length: 14 residues. As DNA, the CDR3 is TGTGCCAGCAGTTTGAGGACTAGCGACAATGAGCAGTTCTTC. Amino acids: CASSLRTSDNEQFF.

The chain joins TRBV5-1 to TRBJ2-3; the D gene is possibly TRBD2 (6 bases). Germline assignment: CDR1 SGHRS and CDR2 YFSETQ. The CDR3 is made up of 14 amino acids. V lost 7 bases and J lost 0, with 12 bases in between. The CDR3 here is CASLGGPSTDTQYF. CDR3 nucleotides: TGCGCCAGCTTGGGGGGACCCAGCACAGATACGCAGTATTTT.

This clonotype has more than one count but fewer than ten. The rearrangement links TRBV5-1 to TRBJ2-7; TRBD1 aligns across 9 bases. This CDR3 contains 14 residues. Trimming cost V 2 bases and J 5 bases; bases outside gene matches: 5. Germline loops: CDR1 SGHRS, CDR2 YFSETQ. The CDR3 here is CASSFTGTGNEQYF. CDR3 DNA: TGCGCCAGCAGCTTCACAGGGACAGGGAACGAGCAGTACTTC.

This clonotype was observed a handful of times. This chain connects TRBV5-1 to TRBJ2-5; D may be TRBD2 (6 bases). There are 15 residues in the CDR3. V was cut by 0 bases and J by 5 bases, with 14 bases left in between. CDR1 is SGHRS, CDR2 YFSETQ, per germline. CDR3 DNA sequence: TGCGCCAGCAGCTTGGCCGGGACCGGGGGTGAGACCCAGTACTTC. Its translation is CASSLAGTGGETQYF.

The chain combines TRBV20-1 with TRBJ1-2, with TRBD1 as a possible D gene (6 bases). The CDR3 loop spans 11 amino acids. Trimming left V 4 bases short and J 5 bases short, with 8 bases between. Germline CDR1 DFQATT, CDR2 SNEGSKA (reference sequence). CDR3 amino acids: CSATTGYGYTF. CDR3 DNA: TGCAGTGCTACAACAGGGTATGGCTACACCTTC.

V gene TRBV6-1 combines with J gene TRBJ1-1; D remains ambiguous. Trimming removed 8 bases at V and 7 bases at J, with 8 bases between. Germline lookup yields CDR1 MNHNS and CDR2 SASEGT. CDR3 length equals 10 residues. The CDR3 region is CASRTVEAFF. The CDR3 nucleotides read TGTGCCAGCCGGACGGTTGAAGCTTTCTTT.

The J gene is TRBJ1-1, the V gene TRBV20-1; D gene uncertain. This CDR3 is 12 amino acids long. V lost 3 bases and J 10 bases, leaving 15 bases between the germline ends. The germline CDR1 and CDR2 sequences are DFQATT and SNEGSKA (reference sequence). CDR3 sequence reads: CSASTDFLGAFF. The CDR3 coding sequence is TGCAGTGCTAGTACCGATTTCCTAGGAGCTTTCTTT.

The CDR3 reads CASSPGTSGADEQFF. The CDR3 DNA is TGCGCCAGCAGCCCCGGGACTAGCGGGGCAGATGAGCAGTTCTTC. The rearrangement uses TRBV5-1 and TRBJ2-1; 13 bases are a match to TRBD2. This CDR3 comprises 15 residues. Per the germline V gene, CDR1 is SGHRS and CDR2 is YFSETQ. The trim removed 4 bases at V and 8 bases at J, leaving 6 bases unmatched.

The V and J genes are TRBV12-3 or TRBV12-4 and TRBJ2-3; the D is unclear. Trimming removed 7 bases at V and 1 base at J, with 12 bases between. The CDR3 spans 14 residues. The CDR3 DNA follows: TGTGCCAGCACCCGCGGTGGGGGCACAGATACGCAGTATTTT. As protein: CASTRGGGTDTQYF.

This clonotype was seen a handful of times. The chain uses TRBV6-5 and TRBJ2-6, with 7 bases that match TRBD2. The CDR3 totals 15 residues. Germline CDR1 is MNHEY and CDR2 is SVGAGI. V shed 5 bases, J shed 5 bases, and the junction held 6 bases outside the gene matches. The CDR3 sequence: CASSPTSTRANVLTF. CDR3 nucleotides: TGTGCCAGCAGTCCGACTAGCACGCGGGCCAACGTCCTGACTTTC.

This clonotype was detected ten times or more. The CDR3 nucleotides read TGCGCCAGCAGCCAAGACGTGAGGAAGACCCAGTACTTC. Its translation: CASSQDVRKTQYF. J is TRBJ2-5 and V is TRBV4-3, with D hard to call. The V gene lost 0 bases and the J gene lost 6 bases, with 8 bases spanning the gap. The CDR3 totals 13 residues. Germline V gene sequence: CDR1 LGHNA, CDR2 YSLEER.

This rearrangement joins TRBV9 to TRBJ2-7; 7 bases align to TRBD2. Germline trimming cut 0 bases from V and 2 bases from J; bases unmatched to any gene: 8. Germline CDR1 reads SGDLS; CDR2 reads YYNGEE. The CDR3 contains 16 residues. CDR3 region: CASSVEDGRIPYEQYF. The CDR3 DNA sequence: TGTGCCAGCAGCGTAGAGGACGGGAGGATCCCCTACGAGCAGTACTTC. The full variable domain, rest sourced from reference TRBV9 and TRBJ2-7, is DSGVTQTPKHLITATGQRVTLRCSPRSGDLSVYWYQQSLDQGLQFLIQYYNGEERAKGNILERFSAQQFPDLHSELNLSSLELGDSALYFCASSVEDGRIPYEQYFGPGTRLTVT.

This clonotype has just a few counts. Its ends do not fully match the called genes, so a read error is possible. The chain employs TRBV24-1 and TRBJ2-1; TRBD1 matches 8 bases. Germline V CDR1 and CDR2: KGHDR, SFDVKD. The CDR3 has 13 amino acids. The CDR3 DNA reads as TGTGCCACCAGTGATTTTCAAGGGGACAGGAGGGTCTTC. It is translated as CATSDFQGDRRVF.

This clonotype turned up a few times. The rearrangement joins TRBV5-1 to TRBJ2-1; no clear D. V was pared by 5 bases and J by 5 bases, with 17 bases between. CDR1 SGHRS and CDR2 YFSETQ come from the germline V gene. The CDR3 contains 15 residues. DNA of the CDR3: TGCGCCAGCAGACTTACGGTCACGGAAAACAATGAGCAGTTCTTC. Amino acid sequence: CASRLTVTENNEQFF.

The chain employs TRBV18 and TRBJ2-3; D not certain. V gave up 2 bases and J gave up 5 bases, with 5 bases separating them. The V gene's germline CDR1 is KGHSH and CDR2 LQKENI. This CDR3 contains 12 residues. DNA for the CDR3: TGTGCCAGCTCACCAAAAAAAGATACGCAGTATTTT. It specifies CASSPKKDTQYF.

This clonotype was picked up many times. The DNA of the CDR3 is TGTGCCAGCAGCCCGGGACTACTAGAGACCCAGTACTTC. As protein: CASSPGLLETQYF. The chain has TRBV12-3 or TRBV12-4 and TRBJ2-5; TRBD2 matches 7 bases. The CDR3 covers 13 residues. V was clipped by 6 bases and J by 4 bases; unmatched bases: 5.

The chain carries TRBV3-1 and TRBJ2-7, with a possible D match to TRBD2 (5 bases). This CDR3 has 15 amino acids. In germline, CDR1 is LGHDT, CDR2 YNNKEL (reference sequence). Trimming removed 1 base at V and 2 bases at J, with 12 bases between. The CDR3 protein is CASSQGRAATYEQYF. In DNA form, the CDR3 reads TGTGCCAGCAGCCAAGGGCGGGCCGCCACCTACGAGCAGTACTTC.

This chain uses TRBV7-2 with TRBJ2-7; D gene unclear. In germline, CDR1 is SGHTA, CDR2 FQGNSA. V gave up 4 bases and J gave up 5 bases, with 24 bases separating them. There are 17 residues in the CDR3. The CDR3: CASSSQARASARNEQYF. The DNA of the CDR3 is TGTGCCAGCAGCTCGCAGGCCCGGGCCTCGGCAAGGAACGAGCAGTACTTC.